This is a list of T cell receptor beta chains from one sample in a study of technical replicates of blood from a handful of donors. The data were produced by immunoSEQ multiplex PCR, yet TCRdb's version contains in-frame clones alone and is incomplete. The sample includes roughly 71,000 clones, less than 97% of them seen just once. Sequenced sample: T cells isolated from PBMCs. All receptors derive from a human donor in good health. Both conserved end residues are part of each CDR3. Fields, in order: D gene, J gene, clone size, V gene, CDR3 DNA, CDR3 protein. A D gene is named only where the DNA matches it firmly. A row's size may be missing; if present it is once, few, many or a size class.

TRBD2	TRBJ2-7	-	TRBV5-1	TGCGCCAGCGCAAAGCGGGAGGGCCCCTACGAGCAGTACTTC	CASAKREGPYEQYF
-	TRBJ2-7	-	TRBV4-1	TGCGCCAGCAGCCAAGTACTCCAGCGGGCTACCCACTACGAGCAGTACTTC	CASSQVLQRATHYEQYF
-	TRBJ2-1	once	TRBV11-2	TGTGCCAGCAGCCGACTAGTATCTAGCTCCTACAATGAGCAGTTCTTC	CASSRLVSSSYNEQFF
TRBD1	TRBJ2-4	-	TRBV28	TGTGCCAGCAGTCAACCGGGACAGGCTAAAAACATTCAGTACTTC	CASSQPGQAKNIQYF
-	TRBJ2-7	-	TRBV20-1	TGCAGTGCTAGTTCTGGGCGCGAGCAGTACTTC	CSASSGREQYF
TRBD2	TRBJ2-1	-	TRBV11-3	TGTGCCAGCAGCCCCCAAGGCCCGGGACTAGCGGGAGACTACAATGAGCAGTTCTTC	CASSPQGPGLAGDYNEQFF
TRBD1	TRBJ2-7	-	TRBV5-1	TGCGCCAGCACCGGGACAGGGGTCCGCGAGCAGTACTTC	CASTGTGVREQYF
-	TRBJ2-1	-	TRBV9	TGTGCCAGCAGCGGGAGTCCCAATGAGCAGTTCTTC	CASSGSPNEQFF
-	TRBJ2-5	-	TRBV7-6	TGTGCCAGCAGCCGCGGACAGTTATACCAAGAGACCCAGTACTTC	CASSRGQLYQETQYF
TRBD1	TRBJ1-1	-	TRBV5-6	TGTGCCAGCAGCGCCGGGACAGGGGATTTCACTGAAGCTTTCTTT	CASSAGTGDFTEAFF
TRBD2	TRBJ2-7	-	TRBV6-5	TGTGCCAGCAGTGGAGGTAGCGGGGGACTATACGAGCAGTACTTC	CASSGGSGGLYEQYF
TRBD2	TRBJ2-1	-	TRBV6-5	TGTGCCAGCAGTACCGGACTAGGCGTGGCGCAGTTCTTC	CASSTGLGVAQFF
-	TRBJ2-2	-	TRBV27	TGTGCCAGCATGTCATTCGGGGGCACCGGGGAGCTGTTTTTT	CASMSFGGTGELFF
TRBD1	TRBJ1-4	few	TRBV27	TGTGCCAGCAGTTTATCCCAACAGGGGGAAAAACTGTTTTTT	CASSLSQQGEKLFF
-	TRBJ1-2	-	TRBV5-1	TGCGCCAGCAGAGACCCCAGGGTTACCAACTATGGCTACACCTTC	CASRDPRVTNYGYTF
-	TRBJ2-1	-	TRBV5-1	TGCGCCAGCAGCTCAATCCCTAACAATGAGCAGTTCTTC	CASSSIPNNEQFF
-	TRBJ1-4	-	TRBV18	TGTGCCAGCTCCCCACGCGCGGAGGGGGAAAAACTGTTTTTT	CASSPRAEGEKLFF
TRBD2	TRBJ2-5	-	TRBV7-2	TGTGCCAGCAGCAAGGGACTAGCGGGCGCCCAAGAGACCCAGTACTTC	CASSKGLAGAQETQYF
TRBD1	TRBJ1-1	-	TRBV4-1	TGCGCCAGCAGCCAAAGGGGGACAGGGGGGATGAACACTGAAGCTTTCTTT	CASSQRGTGGMNTEAFF
TRBD1	TRBJ2-5	few	TRBV28	TGTGCCAGCAGTAACCCGGGACAGGGGCGGGGGGAGACCCAGTACTTC	CASSNPGQGRGETQYF
-	TRBJ2-1	-	TRBV2	TGTGCCAGCAGCCAGCATCTACAGGGAACCTCCTACAATGAGCAGTTCTTC	CASSQHLQGTSYNEQFF
-	TRBJ2-1	-	TRBV7-2	TGTGCCAGCAGCGCCCCAGGGGGGCTGTACAATGAGCAGTTCTTC	CASSAPGGLYNEQFF
-	TRBJ2-7	once	TRBV11-2	TGTGCCAGCAGCTTAGCGTTCTTGCGTGACGAGCAGTACTTC	CASSLAFLRDEQYF
-	TRBJ2-3	-	TRBV5-4	TGTGCCAGCAGCCGAACCGGGGATACGCAGTATTTT	CASSRTGDTQYF
-	TRBJ2-7	-	TRBV27	TGTGCCAGCAGTTTATCGTCAGCCTACGAGCAGTACTTC	CASSLSSAYEQYF
-	TRBJ2-3	-	TRBV18	TGTGCCAGCTCACCACCGGTTAAGCCTAGCACAGATACGCAGTATTTT	CASSPPVKPSTDTQYF
TRBD2	TRBJ2-7	-	TRBV19	TGTGCCAGTAGCAAACTAGCGGGGACATACTCCTACGAGCAGTACTTC	CASSKLAGTYSYEQYF
-	TRBJ2-7	-	TRBV7-4	TGTGCCAGCAGGCTGGCTCATAGTGGGGCTGTATTCCACGAGCAGTACTTC	CASRLAHSGAVFHEQYF
-	TRBJ1-2	once	TRBV9	TGTGCCAGCAGCTTAGGGACTGGAAGAGGGACTAACTATGGCTACACCTTC	CASSLGTGRGTNYGYTF
TRBD2	TRBJ2-1	-	TRBV19	TGTGCCAGTAGTATCCGGGGACTAGCGGGAGGTATAAATGAGCAGTTCTTC	CASSIRGLAGGINEQFF
-	TRBJ1-2	-	TRBV19	TGTGCCAGTAGTATACAGGGCGGCTATGGCTACACCTTC	CASSIQGGYGYTF
-	TRBJ2-3	-	TRBV6-5	TGTGCCAGCAGTTATGTGAATCCCGGTCGCACAGATACGCAGTATTTT	CASSYVNPGRTDTQYF
-	TRBJ2-1	few	TRBV27	TGTGCCAGCATGCGGGGCCACAATGAGCAGTTCTTC	CASMRGHNEQFF
-	TRBJ1-5	-	TRBV5-1	TGCGCCAGCAGCTTATCCGGCAATCAGCCCCAGCATTTT	CASSLSGNQPQHF
TRBD1	TRBJ1-5	-	TRBV5-1	TGCGCCAGCAGTGAGGGGGCAAGCAATCAGCCCCAGCATTTT	CASSEGASNQPQHF
-	TRBJ1-1	-	TRBV5-1	TGCGCCAGCAGCTTGGGCAGGGGAGCTGAAGCTTTCTTT	CASSLGRGAEAFF
TRBD1	TRBJ2-3	-	TRBV6-1	TGTGCCAGCAGAAGGACAGGAGACAACACAGATACGCAGTATTTT	CASRRTGDNTDTQYF
TRBD1	TRBJ2-7	-	TRBV30	TGTGCCTGGAGTGTAATCTTTCTTGGGTCAGGGGGCTACGAGCAGTACTTC	CAWSVIFLGSGGYEQYF
TRBD2	TRBJ2-1	-	TRBV7-9	TGTGCCAGCAGCTTAAGCGGGATGCAATACAATGAGCAGTTCTTC	CASSLSGMQYNEQFF
-	TRBJ2-5	-	TRBV7-9	TGTGCCAGCAGCCCCACCACAGGGTTGGAGACCCAGTACTTC	CASSPTTGLETQYF
-	TRBJ1-2	-	TRBV15	TGTGCCACCAGCAGATCGCGCGGGACCTGGTCTGGCTACACCTTC	CATSRSRGTWSGYTF
TRBD1	TRBJ1-2	-	TRBV4-1	TGCGCCAGCAGCGCCGGGACAGGGGTGAGGACCTTC	CASSAGTGVRTF